One and the same sample provided the 6 T cell receptor beta chains below, sequenced in a study of T cell responses to AZD1222 COVID-19 vaccine. Some clones are missing from TCRdb's copy, which holds only in-frame ones; the method was immunoSEQ multiplex PCR. The sample holds 120,000 to 150,000 clones; 88% are singletons and the top ten take more than 13%. The sequencing used peripheral blood, collected on day 0 of AZD1222 vaccination. All receptors derive from an adult in good health.

The chain joins TRBV18 to TRBJ1-2, with 8 bases identical to TRBD1. Per the germline V gene, CDR1 is KGHSH and CDR2 is LQKENI. This CDR3 has 13 residues. V lost 5 bases and J lost 6; bases outside the gene matches: 5. CDR3 bases: TGTGCCAGCTCAAGGGACAGGTCAGATGGCTACACCTTC. Protein: CASSRDRSDGYTF.

The CDR3 coding sequence is TGCGCCAGCAGCCAAGTCCTAGGACAGGGCCACCAGCCCCAGCATTTT. As protein: CASSQVLGQGHQPQHF. The chain has TRBV4-3 and TRBJ1-5; 8 nucleotides agree with TRBD1. The CDR3 totals 16 residues. Trimming at V came to 1 base and at J to 7 bases, leaving 9 bases not matched to a gene. Germline CDR1 is LGHNA and CDR2 is YSLEER.

This CDR3 reads CASGLVFRGTKTDTQYF. The CDR3 DNA sequence: TGTGCTAGTGGTTTGGTATTTAGGGGAACTAAAACAGATACGCAGTATTTT. This rearrangement joins TRBV12-5 to TRBJ2-3; D might be TRBD1 (5 bases). This CDR3 contains 17 residues. Per the germline V gene, CDR1 is LGHNT and CDR2 is FRNRAP. Trimming left V 0 bases short and J 3 bases short, with 16 bases between.

The chain uses TRBV6-2 or TRBV6-3 and TRBJ2-1; tentatively, D is TRBD1 (6 bases). The germline CDR1 and CDR2 sequences are MNHEY and SVGEGT. The V and J ends lost 0 bases and 6 bases respectively, with 9 bases between them. This CDR3 contains 14 residues. The CDR3 sequence is CASSYSGGLNEQFF. CDR3 nucleotide sequence: TGTGCCAGCAGTTACTCTGGGGGCCTCAATGAGCAGTTCTTC.

The rearrangement links TRBV6-2 or TRBV6-3 to TRBJ2-4; 11 bases match TRBD1. After removal of 0 bases from V and 9 bases from J, the junction contained 4 bases not matched to a gene. Germline-derived CDR1 and CDR2 are MNHEY and SVGEGT. The CDR3 extends over 15 amino acids. CDR3 bases: TGTGCCAGCAGTTACTCGATTGGGACAGGGGGCATTCAGTACTTC. Translating it yields CASSYSIGTGGIQYF.

The chain has TRBV5-5 and TRBJ1-2; D uncertain. V was cut by 4 bases and J by 8 bases, with 18 bases left in between. CDR1 and CDR2 (germline): SGHKS, YYEKEE (reference sequence). The CDR3 is 14 amino acids. As DNA, the CDR3 is TGTGCCAGCAGCCCAGCCTCCCTCCCGAGCGGCTACACCTTC. It codes for CASSPASLPSGYTF.